Each of the 20 T cell receptor beta chains below was sequenced from the same sample in a study of CD8+ T cells in alopecia areata. Investigators isolated RNA and reverse transcribed it into cDNA to act as the sequencing template. The data were produced by immunoSEQ multiplex PCR, yet TCRdb's version contains in-frame clones alone and is incomplete. The table lists about 110,000 clones, over 80% of them singletons. Documented treatment: oral pan-JAK inhibitor, 5-10 mg twice daily. The input for sequencing was CD8+ T cells sorted from blood, taken at week 24, from a patient treated with tofacitinib. The source of these receptors is a human donor with alopecia areata.

This rearrangement joins TRBV29-1 to TRBJ2-5; 7 positions agree with TRBD1. The V gene end was trimmed by 7 bases and the J gene end by 2 bases; junction bases not matched to a gene: 1. The CDR3 is 11 residues long. CDR1 and CDR2 from the germline V gene are SQVTM and ANQGSEA. The CDR3 DNA follows: TGCAGCGCGACAGGGCAAGAGACCCAGTACTTC. Its protein product is CSATGQETQYF.

V gene TRBV25-1 combines with J gene TRBJ2-2, with unresolved D. From germline, CDR1 is MGHDK and CDR2 SYGVNS. V was pared by 7 bases and J by 5 bases, with 8 bases between. The CDR3 length is 12 residues. The CDR3 DNA reads as TGTGCCAGCACCCTGGGGACCGGGGAGCTGTTTTTT. As protein: CASTLGTGELFF.

CDR3 bases: TGTGCCAGCAGTTTATCGGTGGCAGGGGTCTACAATGAGCAGTTCTTC. Its translation: CASSLSVAGVYNEQFF. The genes are TRBV27 and TRBJ2-1; maybe TRBD1 (6 bases). Germline V CDR1 and CDR2: MNHEY, SMNVEV (reference sequence). This CDR3 has 16 amino acids. Deletions cut 0 bases from V and 3 bases from J, with 12 bases between.

V usage is TRBV6-5 and J usage is TRBJ1-6; D remains unclear. Germline V gene sequence: CDR1 MNHEY, CDR2 SVGAGI. Trimming left V 2 bases short and J 7 bases short, with 6 bases between. There are 13 residues in the CDR3. This CDR3 is CASSYMGNSPLHF. DNA of the CDR3: TGTGCCAGCAGTTACATGGGGAATTCACCCCTCCACTTT.

This chain uses TRBV10-3 with TRBJ1-5; D may be TRBD1 (5 bases). Trimming cost V 0 bases and J 7 bases, with 13 bases left between them. The germline V gene has CDR1 ENHRY and CDR2 SYGVKD. This CDR3 has 15 residues. The DNA for the CDR3 is TGTGCCATCAGTGAGTCGAAGGACATGGGACAGCCCCAGCATTTT. Translated, it gives CAISESKDMGQPQHF.

CDR3 nucleotide sequence: TGCGCCAGCAGCCAGCTACCTAGCGGGGGCCCTCTCACGAACACCGGGGAGCTGTTTTTT. This sequence encodes CASSQLPSGGPLTNTGELFF. The genes are TRBV4-3 and TRBJ2-2; 10 bases map to TRBD2. This CDR3 has 20 amino acids. J lost 0 bases, V lost 3 bases, and 13 bases had no gene match. CDR1 and CDR2 from the germline V gene are LGHNA and YSLEER.

The gene calls are TRBV7-9 and TRBJ2-5; D assignment may be TRBD1 or TRBD2 (5 bases each). The CDR3 totals 15 residues. Germline CDR1 reads SEHNR; CDR2 reads FQNEAQ (reference sequence). The V end lost 4 bases, the J end lost 7 bases, and 19 bases lay between the germline ends. The CDR3 reads CASSSDPGPRGTQYF. The CDR3 DNA follows: TGTGCCAGCAGCTCAGACCCCGGGCCGAGGGGGACCCAGTACTTC.

This chain connects TRBV7-2 to TRBJ2-5, with 8 bases identical to TRBD1. This CDR3 has 16 residues. Unmatched junction bases numbered 13, after V lost 5 bases and J lost 5 bases. Germline values: CDR1 SGHTA, CDR2 FQGNSA. CDR3 amino acids: CASSLTGTGFFETQYF. CDR3 nucleotides: TGTGCCAGCAGCCTTACCGGGACAGGATTTTTTGAGACCCAGTACTTC.

The rearrangement links TRBV10-3 to TRBJ2-1; no clear D gene. Germline V gene data show CDR1 as ENHRY and CDR2 as SYGVKD. This CDR3 region has 13 residues. The V end lost 3 bases, the J end lost 3 bases, and 6 bases lay between the germline ends. The CDR3 DNA follows: TGTGCCATCAGTGACGAGAGCTACAATGAGCAGTTCTTC. This codes for CAISDESYNEQFF.

The genes are TRBV19 and TRBJ2-7, with 10 bases identical to TRBD1. The ends lost 4 bases at V and 5 bases at J; junction bases unmatched: 11. The CDR3 sequence is 16 residues long. Germline V gives CDR1 LNHDA, CDR2 SQIVND (reference sequence). CDR3 amino acids: CASSTTPGQGSHEQYF. CDR3 nucleotides: TGTGCCAGTAGTACCACCCCGGGACAGGGGTCCCACGAGCAGTACTTC.

The chain recombines TRBV2 with TRBJ1-5; perhaps TRBD1 as D (6 bases). Per the germline V gene, CDR1 is SNHLY and CDR2 is FYNNEI. V gave up 1 base and J gave up 9 bases, with 13 bases separating them. This CDR3 region has 14 residues. CDR3 in DNA: TGTGCCAGCAGTGAAGTGCCACAGGGTCGGCCCCAGCATTTT. Protein product: CASSEVPQGRPQHF.

The rearrangement joins TRBV9 to TRBJ2-5; weak D call: TRBD2 (5 bases). Per germline, CDR1 SGDLS and CDR2 YYNGEE. This CDR3 is built from 15 residues. Trimming left V 7 bases short and J 5 bases short, with 21 bases between. In nucleotides, the CDR3 is TGTGCCAGCCGTAAGTCGGACTCCCCCGTTGAGACCCAGTACTTC. Translating gives CASRKSDSPVETQYF.

The chain links TRBV7-2 to TRBJ2-7, with D hard to call. Trimming pared 1 base from V and 0 bases from J, leaving 13 bases between. The CDR3 consists of 16 residues. Germline V gene data show CDR1 as SGHTA and CDR2 as FQGNSA. CDR3 DNA sequence: TGTGCCAGCAGCTTAGTTGGCCCTACAAGCTCCTACGAGCAGTACTTC. Translated: CASSLVGPTSSYEQYF.

This chain links TRBV7-2 with TRBJ2-7; no clear D. The CDR3 sequence is 13 residues long. V was clipped by 8 bases and J by 2 bases, with 13 bases between them. From germline, CDR1 is SGHTA and CDR2 FQGNSA. CDR3 in amino acids: CASARLKPYEQYF. CDR3 sequence (DNA): TGTGCCAGCGCCAGGCTGAAGCCCTACGAGCAGTACTTC.

This clone was picked up a small number of times. This chain links TRBV4-1 with TRBJ2-5; no clear D gene. V was clipped by 2 bases and J by 4 bases, with 14 bases between them. Per germline, CDR1 MGHRA and CDR2 YSYEKL. The length of the CDR3 is 15 residues. In DNA, the CDR3 is TGCGCCAGCAGCCAAATCGTCTCCTCTAGAGAGACCCAGTACTTC. Protein product: CASSQIVSSRETQYF.

The chain carries TRBV28 and TRBJ1-6; TRBD1 matches at 7 bases. The germline V gene encodes CDR1 MDHEN and CDR2 SYDVKM. The V and J ends lost 5 bases and 8 bases, in that order; junction bases with no gene match: 18. This CDR3 has 18 residues. The CDR3 loop reads CASSPRTGTVNIYSPLHF. The CDR3 bases are TGTGCCAGCAGTCCCCGAACTGGGACAGTCAATATCTATTCACCCCTCCACTTT.

This rearrangement joins TRBV4-1 to TRBJ2-7; possible D gene TRBD1, 5 bases. The CDR3 consists of 17 residues. In germline, CDR1 is MGHRA, CDR2 YSYEKL. Trimming pared 0 bases from V and 1 base from J, leaving 16 bases between. DNA for the CDR3: TGCGCCAGCAGCCAAGATTTTGAGGCAGGGTCGTCCTACGAGCAGTACTTC. This translates into CASSQDFEAGSSYEQYF.

The chain uses TRBV7-8 and TRBJ2-3; D remains unclear. V lost 4 bases and J lost 2, with 22 bases in between. The CDR3 has 18 amino acids. From germline, CDR1 is SGHVS and CDR2 FQNEAQ. CDR3 in DNA: TGTGCCAGCAGCTATCCGAACGGGTTATCAACAGTCACAGATACGCAGTATTTT. Translation: CASSYPNGLSTVTDTQYF. Full variable domain (rest looked up from reference TRBV7-8 and TRBJ2-3): GAGVSQSPRYKVAKRGQDVALRCDPISGHVSLFWYQQALGQGPEFLTYFQNEAQLDKSGLPSDRFFAERPEGSVSTLKIQRTQQEDSAVYLCASSYPNGLSTVTDTQYFGPGTRLTVL.

The J gene is TRBJ2-3, the V gene TRBV27, with 8 bases lining up with TRBD2. The CDR3 has 16 residues. In germline, CDR1 is MNHEY, CDR2 SMNVEV (reference sequence). V lost 4 bases, J lost 6 bases, and 12 bases stayed unmatched. This CDR3 reads CASSSFGIAGMDTQYF. CDR3 coding DNA: TGTGCCAGCAGTTCATTCGGTATAGCGGGGATGGATACGCAGTATTTT.

J is TRBJ1-6 and V is TRBV15; D remains ambiguous. Trimming took 5 bases from V and 7 from J, leaving 15 bases between them. CDR3 size: 15 residues. The germline V gene encodes CDR1 LNHNV and CDR2 YYDKDF (reference sequence). CDR3 amino acids: CATSARTLGNSPLHF. The DNA for the CDR3 is TGTGCCACCAGCGCCCGAACCCTGGGGAATTCACCCCTCCACTTT.